The 17 T cell receptor beta chains below all came from one sample that was sequenced in a study of T-cell memory formation after mild COVID-19. TCRdb reanalysed the 5' RACE reads using MiXCR and keeps one entry per CDR3 protein. The sample lists around 110,000 distinct CDR3 sequences; more than 15% were seen once. The material sequenced was PBMCs or a T cell subset sorted from them (not recorded which). The source is an adult woman who had mild COVID-19 (a few samples of this study predate the infection). Cell type and time point are not known.

CDR3 sequence: CASSQDRGPFSGANVLTF. The CDR3 DNA is TGTGCCAGCAGCCAAGATCGAGGCCCCTTCTCTGGGGCCAACGTCCTGACTTTC. J is TRBJ2-6 and V is TRBV3-1; no definite D call. From germline, CDR1 is LGHDT and CDR2 YNNKEL (reference sequence). Trimming left V 0 bases short and J 0 bases short, with 12 bases between. This CDR3 comprises 18 residues.

The CDR3 region has the DNA TGTGCCAGCAGTTATCTCAGCGGGGATTACAATGAGCAGTTCTTC. As protein: CASSYLSGDYNEQFF. The chain recombines TRBV6-9 with TRBJ2-1; 7 nucleotides agree with TRBD2. Losses at the gene ends were 2 bases for V and 4 bases for J; bases not matched to a gene: 5. CDR3 size: 15 residues. CDR1 is MNHGY, CDR2 SVAAGI, per germline.

The chain links TRBV6-2 or TRBV6-3 to TRBJ2-1, with a possible D match to TRBD2 (5 bases). This CDR3 is 19 amino acids long. CDR1 and CDR2 (germline): MNHEY, SVGEGT. V lost 2 bases and J 7 bases, leaving 27 bases between the germline ends. CDR3 in DNA: TGTGCCAGCAGTTACCCCGACTTTAGAAGCGGAGCTGTACGAAATGAGCAGTTCTTC. Residues: CASSYPDFRSGAVRNEQFF.

This clonotype came up a few times. This sequence joins TRBV20-1 and TRBJ2-3, with TRBD2 identical over 8 bases. The CDR3 is made up of 16 amino acids. Germline CDR1 is DFQATT and CDR2 is SNEGSKA (reference sequence). Trimming removed 0 bases from V and 3 bases from J; junction bases left unmatched: 8. The CDR3 is CSARDLTGGETDTQYF. DNA of the CDR3: TGCAGTGCTAGAGACCTAACGGGGGGGGAGACAGATACGCAGTATTTT.

This clonotype has only a few counts. The V and J genes are TRBV9 and TRBJ1-5, with D perhaps TRBD1 (6 bases). V was pared by 3 bases and J by 3 bases, with 10 bases between. The CDR3 consists of 14 residues. Germline V gene data show CDR1 as SGDLS and CDR2 as YYNGEE. For the CDR3, the DNA is TGTGCCAGCAGCGAGGGACAAAACAATCAGCCCCAGCATTTT. Encoded protein: CASSEGQNNQPQHF.

The chain combines TRBV5-1 with TRBJ1-2, with D tentatively TRBD1 (6 bases). With 0 bases removed from V and 3 bases from J, the gap between germline ends came to 21 bases. The CDR3 is 18 residues long. The germline CDR1 and CDR2 sequences are SGHRS and YFSETQ. DNA for the CDR3: TGCGCCAGCAGCTTGGGGTCGGGGGCCCCTTCCCTAGACTATGGCTACACCTTC. This sequence encodes CASSLGSGAPSLDYGYTF.

The CDR3 loop is CSASRQEVGYGYTF. Here the CDR3 DNA reads TGCAGTGCTAGTAGGCAGGAGGTTGGGTATGGCTACACCTTC. The chain joins TRBV20-1 to TRBJ1-2; D remains unclear. Germline CDR1 DFQATT, CDR2 SNEGSKA (reference sequence). The length of the CDR3 is 14 residues. Trimming pared 3 bases from V and 5 bases from J, leaving 16 bases between.

This clonotype was recorded a few times. The chain is built from TRBV10-3 and TRBJ2-3; no definite D call. The length of the CDR3 is 16 residues. The V gene lost 6 bases and the J gene lost 0 bases, with 16 bases spanning the gap. The germline V gene encodes CDR1 ENHRY and CDR2 SYGVKD. CDR3 in amino acids: CAISSVSPSSTDTQYF. The CDR3 DNA is TGTGCCATCAGCTCAGTTAGTCCATCTAGCACAGATACGCAGTATTTT.

The chain employs TRBV6-5 and TRBJ2-3; the D gene is possibly TRBD1 (5 bases). The CDR3 contains 15 residues. The V end was cut by 0 bases, the J end by 5 bases, with 12 bases between. CDR1 MNHEY and CDR2 SVGAGI come from the germline V gene. CDR3 nucleotides: TGTGCCAGCAGTTACTCTGGCAGGGTCGAAGATACGCAGTATTTT. Its translation: CASSYSGRVEDTQYF.

The V gene is TRBV5-1, the J gene TRBJ2-5; D is unresolved. The germline gives CDR1 SGHRS, CDR2 YFSETQ. This CDR3 has 14 residues. Trimming left V 2 bases short and J 0 bases short, with 8 bases between. CDR3 sequence: CASSLDGHQETQYF. The CDR3 bases are TGCGCCAGCAGCTTAGACGGGCACCAAGAGACCCAGTACTTC.

The genes are TRBV4-3 and TRBJ2-2; 8 bases align to TRBD2. Germline CDR1 reads LGHNA; CDR2 reads YSLEER. This CDR3 contains 16 residues. V lost 1 base and J lost 7; bases outside the gene matches: 8. CDR3 in amino acids: CASSQVLSGSNGELFF. The DNA for the CDR3 is TGCGCCAGCAGCCAAGTATTGAGCGGGAGTAACGGGGAGCTGTTTTTT.

V gene TRBV7-9 combines with J gene TRBJ1-1; unclear D gene. This CDR3 has 12 amino acids. V lost 7 bases, J lost 6 bases, and 12 bases lay in between. Looked up from germline, CDR1 is SEHNR and CDR2 is FQNEAQ (reference sequence). In nucleotides, the CDR3 is TGTGCCAGCAAGGCAGAATCTTCTGAAGCTTTCTTT. This translates into CASKAESSEAFF.

The genes are TRBV7-9 and TRBJ2-7; D is perhaps TRBD1 (6 bases). Looked up from germline, CDR1 is SEHNR and CDR2 is FQNEAQ (reference sequence). This CDR3 comprises 16 residues. V gave up 1 base and J gave up 5 bases, with 18 bases separating them. CDR3: CASSLVTGLQRNEQYF. The CDR3 bases are TGTGCCAGCAGCTTAGTTACAGGGCTTCAACGGAACGAGCAGTACTTC.

The chain joins TRBV14 to TRBJ2-1; possible D gene TRBD2, 6 bases. The CDR3 runs to 16 residues. Trimming took off 1 base at V and 5 bases at J, with 15 bases between the two ends. Germline loops: CDR1 SGHDN, CDR2 FVKESK. CDR3 sequence reads: CASSQVPGLENNEQFF. The CDR3, as DNA: TGTGCCAGCAGCCAAGTTCCGGGACTCGAAAACAATGAGCAGTTCTTC. Complete variable domain (other parts from reference TRBV14 and TRBJ2-1): EAGVTQFPSHSVIEKGQTVTLRCDPISGHDNLYWYRRVMGKEIKFLLHFVKESKQDESGMPNNRFLAERTGGTYSTLKVQPAELEDSGVYFCASSQVPGLENNEQFFGPGTRLTVL.

This clonotype was seen more than once but under ten times. The V call is TRBV7-2, the J call TRBJ2-1, with no clear D. Trimming removed 1 base at V and 4 bases at J, with 14 bases between. The germline CDR1 and CDR2 sequences are SGHTA and FQGNSA. The CDR3 is 16 amino acids. The DNA of the CDR3 is TGTGCCAGCAGCTTAGACGCGCCCAGTTATTACAATGAGCAGTTCTTC. This gives the protein CASSLDAPSYYNEQFF.

This clonotype was observed a few times. The rearrangement uses TRBV5-1 and TRBJ2-3; D remains ambiguous. This CDR3 contains 14 residues. Per germline, CDR1 SGHRS and CDR2 YFSETQ. V lost 1 base and J lost 6, with 12 bases in between. The CDR3: CASSLMVETDTQYF. CDR3 nucleotides: TGCGCCAGCAGCTTGATGGTCGAGACGGATACGCAGTATTTT.

This chain joins TRBV25-1 and TRBJ2-2; 7 positions agree with TRBD2. The CDR3 loop spans 15 amino acids. Per the germline V gene, CDR1 is MGHDK and CDR2 is SYGVNS. With 1 base clipped from V and 1 base from J, the junction kept 0 bases outside the gene matches. The CDR3 nucleotides are TGTGCCAGCAGTGAATGGGAGGGGAACACCGGGGAGCTGTTTTTT. Residues: CASSEWEGNTGELFF.